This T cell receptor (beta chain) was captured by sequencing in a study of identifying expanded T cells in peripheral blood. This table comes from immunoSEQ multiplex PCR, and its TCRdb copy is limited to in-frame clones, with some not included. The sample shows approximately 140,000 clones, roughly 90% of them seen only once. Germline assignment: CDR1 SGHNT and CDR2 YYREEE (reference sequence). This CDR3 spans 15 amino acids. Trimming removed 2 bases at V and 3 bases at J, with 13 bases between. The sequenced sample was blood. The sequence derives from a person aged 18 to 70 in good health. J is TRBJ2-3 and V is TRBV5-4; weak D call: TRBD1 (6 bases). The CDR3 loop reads CASSFSPGETDTQYF. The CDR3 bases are TGTGCCAGCAGCTTTTCCCCAGGGGAGACAGATACGCAGTATTTT.